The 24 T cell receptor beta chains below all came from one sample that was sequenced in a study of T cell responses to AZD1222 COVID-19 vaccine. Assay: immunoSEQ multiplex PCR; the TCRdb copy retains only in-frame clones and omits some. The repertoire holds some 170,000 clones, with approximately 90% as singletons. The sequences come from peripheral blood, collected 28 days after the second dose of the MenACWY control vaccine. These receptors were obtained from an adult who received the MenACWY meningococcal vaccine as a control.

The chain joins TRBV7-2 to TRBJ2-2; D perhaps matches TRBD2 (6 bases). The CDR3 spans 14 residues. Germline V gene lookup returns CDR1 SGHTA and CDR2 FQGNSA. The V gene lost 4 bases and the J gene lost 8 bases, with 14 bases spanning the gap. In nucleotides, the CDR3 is TGTGCCAGCAGCTCTCGGAGGGCCGGAGGGGAGCTGTTTTTT. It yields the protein CASSSRRAGGELFF. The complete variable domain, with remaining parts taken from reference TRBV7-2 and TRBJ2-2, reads GAGVSQSPSNKVTEKGKDVELRCDPISGHTALYWYRQSLGQGLEFLIYFQGNSAPDKSGLPSDRFSAERTGGSVSTLTIQRTQQEDSAVYLCASSSRRAGGELFFGEGSRLTVL.

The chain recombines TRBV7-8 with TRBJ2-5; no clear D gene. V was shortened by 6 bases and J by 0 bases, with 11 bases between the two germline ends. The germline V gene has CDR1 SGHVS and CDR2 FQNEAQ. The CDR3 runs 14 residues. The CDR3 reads CASRTVENQETQYF. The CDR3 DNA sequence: TGTGCCAGCAGAACAGTGGAGAACCAAGAGACCCAGTACTTC.

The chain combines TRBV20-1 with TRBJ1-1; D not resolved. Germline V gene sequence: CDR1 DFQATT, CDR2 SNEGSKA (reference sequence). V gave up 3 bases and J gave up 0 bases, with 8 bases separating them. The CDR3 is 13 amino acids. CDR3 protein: CSASGLMNTEAFF. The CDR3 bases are TGCAGTGCTAGTGGCCTAATGAACACTGAAGCTTTCTTT.

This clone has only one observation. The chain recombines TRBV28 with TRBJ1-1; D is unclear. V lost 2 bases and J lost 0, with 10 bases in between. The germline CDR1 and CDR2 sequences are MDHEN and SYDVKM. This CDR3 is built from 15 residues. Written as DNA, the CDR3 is TGTGCCAGCAGTTTAATGCGGAGCATGAACACTGAAGCTTTCTTT. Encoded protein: CASSLMRSMNTEAFF.

CDR3 sequence (DNA): TGTGCCAGCAGCCTAATGGGTGAGAACACTGAAGCTTTCTTT. This encodes CASSLMGENTEAFF. This rearrangement joins TRBV6-6 to TRBJ1-1; D unclear. Germline-derived CDR1 and CDR2 are MNHNY and SVGAGI (reference sequence). CDR3 size: 14 residues. The V gene lost 6 bases and the J gene lost 1 base, with 12 bases spanning the gap.

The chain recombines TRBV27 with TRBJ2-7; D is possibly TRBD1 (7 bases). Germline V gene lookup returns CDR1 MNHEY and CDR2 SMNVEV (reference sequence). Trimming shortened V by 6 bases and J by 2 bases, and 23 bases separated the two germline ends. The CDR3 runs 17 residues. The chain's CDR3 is CASSNGGGVLGAYEQYF. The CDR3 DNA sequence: TGTGCCAGCAGCAACGGAGGGGGCGTCTTGGGGGCCTACGAGCAGTACTTC.

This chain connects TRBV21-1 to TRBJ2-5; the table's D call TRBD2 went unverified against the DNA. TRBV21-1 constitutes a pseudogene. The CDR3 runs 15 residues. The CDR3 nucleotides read TGTGCCAGCAGTCCACCGGGACTAGCAGAAGAGACCCAGTACTTC. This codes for CASSPPGLAEETQYF.

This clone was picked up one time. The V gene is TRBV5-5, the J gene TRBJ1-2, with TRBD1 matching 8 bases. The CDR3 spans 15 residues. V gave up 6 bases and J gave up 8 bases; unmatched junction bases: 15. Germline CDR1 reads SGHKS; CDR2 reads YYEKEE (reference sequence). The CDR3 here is CASNPRTGLEGGYTF. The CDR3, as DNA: TGTGCCAGCAATCCCCGGACAGGGCTGGAGGGAGGCTACACCTTC.

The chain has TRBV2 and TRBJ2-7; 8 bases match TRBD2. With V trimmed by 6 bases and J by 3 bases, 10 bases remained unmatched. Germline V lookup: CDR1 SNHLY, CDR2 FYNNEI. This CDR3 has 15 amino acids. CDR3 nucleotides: TGTGCCAGCAGAGCTTTAGCGGGAACTTTCTACGAGCAGTACTTC. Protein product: CASRALAGTFYEQYF.

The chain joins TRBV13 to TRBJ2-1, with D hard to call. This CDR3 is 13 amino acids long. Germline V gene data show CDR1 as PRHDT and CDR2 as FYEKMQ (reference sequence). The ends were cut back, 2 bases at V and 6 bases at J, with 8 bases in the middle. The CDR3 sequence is CASSLSLGNEQFF. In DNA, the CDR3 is TGTGCCAGCAGCTTAAGCCTGGGCAATGAGCAGTTCTTC.

The CDR3 sequence: CASSWGIEGYTF. The CDR3 DNA reads TGTGCCAGCAGTTGGGGAATCGAGGGCTACACCTTC. V usage is TRBV2 and J usage is TRBJ1-2; D gene unclear. Germline CDR1 and CDR2: SNHLY and FYNNEI. The CDR3 is 12 amino acids. The V end lost 5 bases, the J end lost 8 bases, and 12 bases lay between the germline ends.

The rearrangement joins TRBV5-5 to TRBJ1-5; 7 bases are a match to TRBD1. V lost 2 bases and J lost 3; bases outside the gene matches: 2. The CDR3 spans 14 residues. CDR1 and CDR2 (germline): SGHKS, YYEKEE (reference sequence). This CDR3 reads CASSFGQANQPQHF. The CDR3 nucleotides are TGTGCCAGCAGCTTCGGACAGGCCAATCAGCCCCAGCATTTT.

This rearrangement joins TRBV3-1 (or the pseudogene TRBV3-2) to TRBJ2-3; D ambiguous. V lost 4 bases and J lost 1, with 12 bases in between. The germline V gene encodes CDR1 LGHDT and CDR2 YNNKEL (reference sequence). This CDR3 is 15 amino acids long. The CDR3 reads CASSPRDSRTDTQYF. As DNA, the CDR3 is TGTGCCAGCAGCCCCAGAGACTCGCGCACAGATACGCAGTATTTT.

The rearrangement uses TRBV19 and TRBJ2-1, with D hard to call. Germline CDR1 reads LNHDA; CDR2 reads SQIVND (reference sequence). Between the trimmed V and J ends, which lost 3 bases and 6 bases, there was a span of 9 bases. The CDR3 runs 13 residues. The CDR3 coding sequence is TGTGCCAGTAGTATCCAAGGCACCAATGAGCAGTTCTTC. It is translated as CASSIQGTNEQFF.

Written as DNA, the CDR3 is TGCGCCAGCAGCTTGACAGGGGACAGGGGAGAGACCCAGTACTTC. This codes for CASSLTGDRGETQYF. This chain links TRBV5-1 with TRBJ2-5; 10 bases line up with TRBD1. This CDR3 has 15 residues. The germline CDR1 and CDR2 sequences are SGHRS and YFSETQ. The J segment lost 4 bases and the V segment lost 1 base, leaving 4 bases of the junction unmatched.

In DNA, the CDR3 is TGCGCCAGCAGCCTGCGCCTAGCGGGAGTTGGTGAGCAGTTCTTC. This translates into CASSLRLAGVGEQFF. The chain joins TRBV4-1 to TRBJ2-1, with 10 nucleotides matching TRBD2. J was trimmed by 9 bases and V by 4 bases; bases with no gene match: 9. Germline values: CDR1 MGHRA, CDR2 YSYEKL. The CDR3 is 15 residues long.

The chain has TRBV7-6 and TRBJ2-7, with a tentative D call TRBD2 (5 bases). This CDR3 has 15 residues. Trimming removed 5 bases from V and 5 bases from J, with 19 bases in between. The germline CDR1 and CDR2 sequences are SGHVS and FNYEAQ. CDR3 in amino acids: CASSPSGWAADEQYF. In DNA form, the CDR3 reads TGTGCCAGCAGCCCAAGCGGCTGGGCTGCGGACGAGCAGTACTTC. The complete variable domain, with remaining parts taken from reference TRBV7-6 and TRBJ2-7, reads GAGVSQSPRYKVTKRGQDVALRCDPISGHVSLYWYRQALGQGPEFLTYFNYEAQQDKSGLPNDRFSAERPEGSISTLTIQRTEQRDSAMYRCASSPSGWAADEQYFGPGTRLTVT.

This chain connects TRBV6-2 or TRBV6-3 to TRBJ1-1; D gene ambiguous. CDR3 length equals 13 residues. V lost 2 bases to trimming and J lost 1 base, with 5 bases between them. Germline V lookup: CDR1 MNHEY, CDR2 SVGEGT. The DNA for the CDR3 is TGTGCCAGCAGTTACAGTCAGAACACTGAAGCTTTCTTT. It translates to CASSYSQNTEAFF.

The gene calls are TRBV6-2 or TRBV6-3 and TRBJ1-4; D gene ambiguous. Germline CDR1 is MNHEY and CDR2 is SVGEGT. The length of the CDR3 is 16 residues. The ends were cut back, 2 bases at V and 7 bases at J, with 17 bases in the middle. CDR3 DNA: TGTGCCAGCAGTTACGTTTCGGGGAGTCGGAGTGAAAAACTGTTTTTT. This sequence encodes CASSYVSGSRSEKLFF.

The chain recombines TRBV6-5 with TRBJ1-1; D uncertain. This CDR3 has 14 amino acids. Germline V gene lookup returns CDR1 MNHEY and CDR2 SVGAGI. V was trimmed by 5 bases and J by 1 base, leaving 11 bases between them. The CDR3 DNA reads TGTGCCAGCAGTAACCTCGGGCCGAACACTGAAGCTTTCTTT. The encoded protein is CASSNLGPNTEAFF.

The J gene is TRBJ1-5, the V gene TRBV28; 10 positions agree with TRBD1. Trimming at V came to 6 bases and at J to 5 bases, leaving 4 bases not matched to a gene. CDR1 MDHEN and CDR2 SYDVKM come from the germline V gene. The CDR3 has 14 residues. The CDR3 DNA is TGTGCCAGCAGACGGACAGGGGGGGATCAGCCCCAGCATTTT. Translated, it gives CASRRTGGDQPQHF.

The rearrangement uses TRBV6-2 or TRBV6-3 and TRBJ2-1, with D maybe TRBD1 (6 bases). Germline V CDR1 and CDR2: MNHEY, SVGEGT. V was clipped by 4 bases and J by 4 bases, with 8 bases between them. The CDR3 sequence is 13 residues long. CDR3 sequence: CASSLGHYNEQFF. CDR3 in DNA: TGTGCCAGCAGTTTGGGACATTACAATGAGCAGTTCTTC.

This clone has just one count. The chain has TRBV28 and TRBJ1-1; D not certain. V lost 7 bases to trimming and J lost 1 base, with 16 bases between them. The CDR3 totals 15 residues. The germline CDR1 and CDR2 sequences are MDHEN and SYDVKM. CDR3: CASIPHGERNTEAFF. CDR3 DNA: TGTGCCAGCATCCCGCATGGGGAACGGAACACTGAAGCTTTCTTT.

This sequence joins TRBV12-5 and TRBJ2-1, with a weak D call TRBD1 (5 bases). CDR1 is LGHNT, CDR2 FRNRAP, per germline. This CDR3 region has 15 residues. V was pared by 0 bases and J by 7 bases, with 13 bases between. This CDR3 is CASGLVVGALNEQFF. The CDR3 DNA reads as TGTGCTAGTGGTTTGGTAGTAGGGGCTTTAAATGAGCAGTTCTTC. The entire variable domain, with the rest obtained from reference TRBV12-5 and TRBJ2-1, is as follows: DARVTQTPRHKVTEMGQEVTMRCQPILGHNTVFWYRQTMMQGLELLAYFRNRAPLDDSGMPKDRFSAEMPDATLATLKIQPSEPRDSAVYFCASGLVVGALNEQFFGPGTRLTVL.